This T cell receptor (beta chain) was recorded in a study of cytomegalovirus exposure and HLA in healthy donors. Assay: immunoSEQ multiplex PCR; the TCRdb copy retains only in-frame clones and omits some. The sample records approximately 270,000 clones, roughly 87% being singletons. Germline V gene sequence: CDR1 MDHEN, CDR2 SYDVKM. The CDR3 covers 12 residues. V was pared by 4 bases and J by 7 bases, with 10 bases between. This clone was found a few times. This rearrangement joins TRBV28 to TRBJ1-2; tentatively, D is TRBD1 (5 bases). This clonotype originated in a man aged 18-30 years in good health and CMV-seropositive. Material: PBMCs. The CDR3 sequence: CASSSLGGGYTF. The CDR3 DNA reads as TGTGCCAGCAGTTCCCTCGGGGGTGGCTACACCTTC.